The clone carrying this T cell receptor (beta chain) was recorded many times. The CDR3 extends over 14 amino acids. The V segment lost 3 bases and the J segment 6 bases; nucleotides outside the gene matches: 7. Germline CDR1 reads MNHNS; CDR2 reads SASEGT. This record comes from a study of early T cells in non-severe SARS-CoV-2 infection. TCRdb re-called the 5' RACE reads through MiXCR, storing one row per CDR3 protein. The top ten clones hold approximately 4.5% of a sample with 55,000 to 85,000 distinct CDR3 sequences, less than 15% of them seen once. The TCR was taken from an adult who was a healthcare worker with PCR-confirmed SARS-CoV-2 infection or an uninfected control (not recorded which). The gene calls are TRBV6-1 and TRBJ2-7, with 8 bases that match TRBD1. Sequencing input: whole blood. CDR3 nucleotides: TGTGCCAGCAGTGAGAGACAGGGGAGGTCCGAGCAGTACTTC. This codes for CASSERQGRSEQYF.